This passage covers 22 T cell receptor beta chains from one sample sequenced in a study of blood T cell repertoires in COVID-19. Clones were sequenced by immunoSEQ multiplex PCR, and TCRdb holds only the in-frame ones, with some missing. The sample consists of about 52,000 clones, over 75% of them appearing once. Sequencing input: peripheral blood. These receptors came from a human donor in a cohort sampled during active COVID-19.

The V call is TRBV4-1, the J call TRBJ1-5; weak D call: TRBD1 (5 bases). CDR3 length equals 14 residues. Per germline, CDR1 MGHRA and CDR2 YSYEKL. V lost 2 bases to trimming and J lost 2 bases, with 7 bases between them. The CDR3 DNA sequence: TGCGCCAGCAGCCAATCAGGGCGCAATCAGCCCCAGCATTTT. It yields the protein CASSQSGRNQPQHF.

This chain joins TRBV4-3 and TRBJ2-7; D gene uncertain. Germline V lookup: CDR1 LGHNA, CDR2 YSLEER. The CDR3 totals 16 residues. The germline V and J ends were trimmed by 0 bases and 0 bases, with 12 bases remaining between them. DNA for the CDR3: TGCGCCAGCAGCCAAGATCTGAAGACTCACTCCTACGAGCAGTACTTC. The encoded protein is CASSQDLKTHSYEQYF.

The rearrangement joins TRBV27 to TRBJ2-3, with TRBD1 matching over 9 bases. V lost 5 bases to trimming and J lost 6 bases; unmatched junction nucleotides: 6. There are 14 residues in the CDR3. Germline loops: CDR1 MNHEY, CDR2 SMNVEV (reference sequence). The CDR3 nucleotides are TGTGCCAGCAGTGGACAGGGGATTTGGGATACGCAGTATTTT. Its translation: CASSGQGIWDTQYF.

This rearrangement joins TRBV18 to TRBJ2-5, with a tentative D call TRBD2 (6 bases). V gave up 6 bases and J gave up 3 bases, with 11 bases separating them. CDR1 and CDR2 from the germline V gene are KGHSH and LQKENI. CDR3 length: 13 amino acids. This CDR3 reads CASSPPGEETQYF. Here the CDR3 DNA reads TGTGCCAGCTCCCCCCCGGGAGAAGAGACCCAGTACTTC.

This chain links TRBV30 with TRBJ2-3; 7 nucleotides line up with TRBD2. The germline CDR1 and CDR2 sequences are GTSNPN and SVGIG (reference sequence). This CDR3 has 13 residues. The V segment lost 1 base and the J segment 4 bases; nucleotides outside the gene matches: 2. As DNA, the CDR3 is TGTGCCTGGAGTGCGGGAGGTCCAGATACGCAGTATTTT. Translating gives CAWSAGGPDTQYF.

The CDR3 DNA follows: TGCGCCAGCAGCTTCTTGACTAGCGTCCCTAATGAGCAGTTCTTC. Residues: CASSFLTSVPNEQFF. This chain uses TRBV5-1 with TRBJ2-1, with 8 bases aligning to TRBD2. The CDR3 consists of 15 residues. Germline lookup yields CDR1 SGHRS and CDR2 YFSETQ. V shed 2 bases and J 7 bases; nucleotides not matched to a gene: 8. The full variable domain, its missing parts supplied by reference TRBV5-1 and TRBJ2-1, is KAGVTQTPRYLIKTRGQQVTLSCSPISGHRSVSWYQQTPGQGLQFLFEYFSETQRNKGNFPGRFSGRQFSNSRSEMNVSTLELGDSALYLCASSFLTSVPNEQFFGPGTRLTVL.

The rearrangement links TRBV5-1 to TRBJ2-3; 14 bases align to TRBD2. CDR3 length: 17 residues. In germline, CDR1 is SGHRS, CDR2 YFSETQ. V dropped 0 bases and J dropped 4; count of bases not matched to a gene: 4. The CDR3 sequence is CASSLGLAGGRADTQYF. CDR3 in DNA: TGCGCCAGCAGCTTGGGACTAGCGGGAGGGCGAGCAGATACGCAGTATTTT.

The J gene is TRBJ1-2, the V gene TRBV18; possible D gene TRBD1, 5 bases. This CDR3 comprises 15 residues. Germline CDR1 KGHSH, CDR2 LQKENI. Trimming left V 1 base short and J 3 bases short, with 12 bases between. The CDR3 loop reads CASSPLVGGHYGYTF. In DNA, the CDR3 is TGTGCCAGCTCACCACTCGTCGGGGGACACTATGGCTACACCTTC.

J is TRBJ1-2 and V is TRBV28; D call uncertain. Per the germline V gene, CDR1 is MDHEN and CDR2 is SYDVKM. The CDR3 sequence is 15 residues long. The V end lost 6 bases, the J end lost 4 bases, and 18 bases lay between the germline ends. CDR3 coding DNA: TGTGCCAGCAGGCCGCAGATGACTCGGTTCTATGGCTACACCTTC. It yields the protein CASRPQMTRFYGYTF.

Note on this clone: The junction differs from germline at one of its ends, possibly a read error. Different DNA sequences within this sample yield the same CDR3. CDR3 residues: CASSPGVAGVYEQYF. CDR3 DNA: TGTGCCAGCAGCCCCGGGGTAGCGGGAGTTTACGAGCAGTATTTC. This sequence joins TRBV3-1 (or the pseudogene TRBV3-2) and TRBJ2-7; 9 nucleotides align to TRBD2. Germline V gives CDR1 LGHDT, CDR2 YNNKEL (reference sequence). The CDR3 has 15 residues.

Sample share makes this clone medium-sized (0.01 to 0.1%). V gene TRBV9 combines with J gene TRBJ1-2; 9 positions match TRBD1. CDR1 and CDR2 from the germline V gene are SGDLS and YYNGEE. This CDR3 is 14 amino acids long. Trimming cost V 3 bases and J 7 bases; bases outside gene matches: 7. In nucleotides, the CDR3 is TGTGCCAGCAGCGCCGGGACAGGGCACTTTGGCTACACCTTC. This sequence encodes CASSAGTGHFGYTF. The full variable domain, in which reference TRBV9 and TRBJ1-2 provide the parts outside the CDR3, is DSGVTQTPKHLITATGQRVTLRCSPRSGDLSVYWYQQSLDQGLQFLIQYYNGEERAKGNILERFSAQQFPDLHSELNLSSLELGDSALYFCASSAGTGHFGYTFGSGTRLTVV.

The DNA of the CDR3 is TGTGCCAGCAGTTACTCGGGACAGAGCAATCAGCCCCAGCATTTT. Its translation: CASSYSGQSNQPQHF. The chain has TRBV6-2 or TRBV6-3 and TRBJ1-5, with TRBD1 matching over 7 bases. V was pared by 0 bases and J by 1 base, with 0 bases of the junction left unmatched. Germline V CDR1 and CDR2: MNHEY, SVGEGT. The CDR3 runs 15 residues.

This chain connects TRBV19 to TRBJ2-7; maybe TRBD2 (6 bases). From germline, CDR1 is LNHDA and CDR2 SQIVND (reference sequence). The V and J ends lost 3 bases and 2 bases respectively, with 14 bases between them. The CDR3 length is 15 residues. CDR3 DNA: TGTGCCAGTAGTATGGCCCTAGCGACCACCTACGAGCAGTACTTC. It translates to CASSMALATTYEQYF. Full variable domain (rest looked up from reference TRBV19 and TRBJ2-7): DGGITQSPKYLFRKEGQNVTLSCEQNLNHDAMYWYRQDPGQGLRLIYYSQIVNDFQKGDIAEGYSVSREKKESFPLTVTSAQKNPTAFYLCASSMALATTYEQYFGPGTRLTVT.

This clone has more than one count but fewer than ten. This rearrangement joins TRBV6-6 to TRBJ2-7; perhaps TRBD1 as D (6 bases). V was shortened by 6 bases and J by 9 bases, with 12 bases between the two germline ends. The germline V gene encodes CDR1 MNHNY and CDR2 SVGAGI (reference sequence). The CDR3 has 11 amino acids. This chain's CDR3 is CASSTGTRQYF. Written as DNA, the CDR3 is TGTGCCAGCAGCACAGGGACACGGCAGTACTTC.

The V and J genes are TRBV28 and TRBJ1-2; 8 bases line up with TRBD1. V was clipped by 7 bases and J by 0 bases; unmatched bases: 4. The germline CDR1 and CDR2 sequences are MDHEN and SYDVKM. This CDR3 spans 14 amino acids. The CDR3: CASTQGAPNYGYTF. CDR3 DNA: TGTGCCAGCACCCAGGGGGCGCCTAACTATGGCTACACCTTC.

The chain couples TRBV5-1 to TRBJ2-7; 7 bases line up with TRBD2. The CDR3 has 15 residues. V was pared by 0 bases and J by 5 bases, with 8 bases of the junction left unmatched. Looked up from germline, CDR1 is SGHRS and CDR2 is YFSETQ. CDR3 nucleotides: TGCGCCAGCAGCTTGGTGGGGGAGGGTACCCACGAGCAGTACTTC. This encodes CASSLVGEGTHEQYF.

This rearrangement joins TRBV5-1 to TRBJ2-3, with 8 bases identical to TRBD2. Germline assignment: CDR1 SGHRS and CDR2 YFSETQ. Trimming removed 4 bases from V and 4 bases from J; junction bases left unmatched: 8. The CDR3 runs 15 residues. As DNA, the CDR3 is TGCGCCAGCAGCGCCGGTAGCGGGATAGCAGATACGCAGTATTTT. Amino acid sequence: CASSAGSGIADTQYF.

This clone appeared a single time. The rearrangement links TRBV5-4 to TRBJ2-7; possibly TRBD2 for D (7 bases). The V gene lost 3 bases and the J gene lost 0 bases, with 13 bases spanning the gap. CDR1 is SGHNT and CDR2 is YYREEE in the germline V gene (reference sequence). The CDR3 consists of 15 residues. CDR3 sequence (DNA): TGTGCCAGCAGCTCCCAGGCGGGGGCCTCCTACGAGCAGTACTTC. This encodes CASSSQAGASYEQYF.

V and J are TRBV28 and TRBJ2-2; 7 bases match TRBD1. Trimming removed 6 bases from V and 3 bases from J; junction bases left unmatched: 10. Germline V gives CDR1 MDHEN, CDR2 SYDVKM. The CDR3 has 16 residues. The CDR3 DNA sequence: TGTGCCAGCAGCTCCTCCCGTGGACAGGACACCGGGGAGCTGTTTTTT. This encodes CASSSSRGQDTGELFF.

This clone appeared a single time. The CDR3 DNA sequence: TGTGCCAGTACCTTGTCCCTAGTGAGACTGCGGAACACCGGGGAGCTGTTTTTT. It specifies CASTLSLVRLRNTGELFF. This sequence joins TRBV19 and TRBJ2-2; D remains ambiguous. Germline V CDR1 and CDR2: LNHDA, SQIVND (reference sequence). The CDR3 runs 18 residues. The V end was cut by 7 bases, the J end by 1 base, with 22 bases between. Supplemented by reference TRBV19 and TRBJ2-2, the full variable domain reads DGGITQSPKYLFRKEGQNVTLSCEQNLNHDAMYWYRQDPGQGLRLIYYSQIVNDFQKGDIAEGYSVSREKKESFPLTVTSAQKNPTAFYLCASTLSLVRLRNTGELFFGEGSRLTVL.

CDR3 coding DNA: TGTGCCAGCTCACCACCGGCTAGCGGGAGGGCCAAACAAAGCTCCGAGCAGTACTTC. This sequence encodes CASSPPASGRAKQSSEQYF. The chain combines TRBV18 with TRBJ2-7; 12 bases agree with TRBD2. CDR3 length: 19 residues. J lost 6 bases, V lost 0 bases, and 15 bases had no gene match. The V gene's germline CDR1 is KGHSH and CDR2 LQKENI.

V and J are TRBV19 and TRBJ2-3, with TRBD1 as a possible D gene (5 bases). Per the germline V gene, CDR1 is LNHDA and CDR2 is SQIVND (reference sequence). Trimming pared 10 bases from V and 4 bases from J, leaving 18 bases between. The CDR3 runs to 14 residues. The CDR3 reads CATRPPGSADTQYF. The CDR3 coding sequence is TGTGCCACCCGCCCCCCAGGGTCAGCAGATACGCAGTATTTT. The full variable domain, in which reference TRBV19 and TRBJ2-3 provide the parts outside the CDR3, is DGGITQSPKYLFRKEGQNVTLSCEQNLNHDAMYWYRQDPGQGLRLIYYSQIVNDFQKGDIAEGYSVSREKKESFPLTVTSAQKNPTAFYLCATRPPGSADTQYFGPGTRLTVL.